This entry lists 4 T cell receptor beta chains sequenced from one sample in a study of cytomegalovirus exposure and HLA in healthy donors. The PCR used 60 Vbeta and 13 Jbeta primers. The method was immunoSEQ multiplex PCR; TCRdb's version includes in-frame clones alone and lacks a portion of them. The sample lists under 250,000 clones, around three quarters occurring once. The sequenced sample consisted of PBMCs. These TCRs come from a man aged 30-40 years in good health and CMV-seronegative.

The rearrangement links TRBV9 to TRBJ2-2, with TRBD1 as a possible D gene (6 bases). The V gene lost 0 bases and the J gene lost 4 bases, with 22 bases spanning the gap. The germline V gene encodes CDR1 SGDLS and CDR2 YYNGEE. This CDR3 contains 19 residues. The CDR3 loop is CASSVVASGQRKGTGELFF. DNA of the CDR3: TGTGCCAGCAGCGTAGTAGCATCTGGACAGCGGAAAGGCACCGGGGAGCTGTTTTTT.

The rearrangement uses TRBV10-1 and TRBJ2-7; 12 nucleotides align to TRBD2. The V gene end was trimmed by 11 bases and the J gene end by 3 bases; junction bases not matched to a gene: 8. Germline assignment: CDR1 WNHNN and CDR2 SYGVQD (reference sequence). CDR3 length: 14 residues. The CDR3 nucleotides are TGCGCCGCGGGAAGGACTAGCGGGAACTACGAGCAGTACTTC. Translation: CAAGRTSGNYEQYF.

This chain connects TRBV20-1 to TRBJ2-1; D gene ambiguous. The CDR3 runs 10 residues. Germline V gene sequence: CDR1 DFQATT, CDR2 SNEGSKA (reference sequence). Trimming removed 6 bases at V and 5 bases at J, with 5 bases between. The CDR3 here is CSAADNEQFF. The CDR3 DNA follows: TGCAGTGCGGCGGACAATGAGCAGTTCTTC.

J is TRBJ2-2 and V is TRBV6-5; D possibly corresponds to TRBD2 (6 bases). Trimming stripped 1 base from V and 5 bases from J, with 11 bases between. CDR1 is MNHEY and CDR2 is SVGAGI in the germline V gene. CDR3 length equals 15 residues. CDR3 loop: CASSYFRGGTGELFF. The CDR3 DNA is TGTGCCAGCAGTTACTTTAGGGGAGGTACCGGGGAGCTGTTTTTT.